This is a list of T cell receptor beta chains from one sample in a study of T cell changes during pregnancy in multiple sclerosis. Generated by immunoSEQ multiplex PCR, the TCRdb table keeps only in-frame clones and is missing some. Altogether under 70,000 clones are present, about 89% being singletons, with the ten largest covering around 0.8%. This specimen was CD4+ T cells from peripheral blood mononuclear cells, taken in the first trimester of pregnancy. The origin of the receptors is a female donor with multiple sclerosis, enrolled in a pregnancy study. Both conserved end residues are part of each CDR3. The D gene is left open where the match is weak. A clone size is listed for some rows: how often the clone was seen (once, few, many), or a class if it is expanded.

j_call: TRBJ1-6
clone_size: once
d_call: .
v_call: TRBV7-2
cdr3_nt: TGTGCCAGCAGCTTAGTGGACACCCTCTCCTATAATTCACCCCTCCACTTT
cdr3_aa: CASSLVDTLSYNSPLHF

j_call: TRBJ2-5
clone_size: .
d_call: .
v_call: TRBV9
cdr3_nt: TGTGCCAGCAGCGACCGACAGAGAGAAGAGACCCAGTACTTC
cdr3_aa: CASSDRQREETQYF

j_call: TRBJ2-7
clone_size: once
d_call: .
v_call: TRBV30
cdr3_nt: TGTGCCTGGACCCTACAGGGTTTTGACGAGCAGTACTTC
cdr3_aa: CAWTLQGFDEQYF

j_call: TRBJ1-2
clone_size: .
d_call: .
v_call: TRBV10-3
cdr3_nt: TGTGCCTCAAGAGGCGCGGAGAGGAGTGGCTACACCTTC
cdr3_aa: CASRGAERSGYTF

j_call: TRBJ1-4
clone_size: .
d_call: .
v_call: TRBV7-3
cdr3_nt: TGTGCCAGCAGCCTCTTGGGTAGCGGGGCCAATGAAAAACTGTTTTTT
cdr3_aa: CASSLLGSGANEKLFF

j_call: TRBJ1-2
clone_size: .
d_call: .
v_call: TRBV5-1
cdr3_nt: TGCGCCAGCAGCTCGACAGGAGACCGCAATGGCTACACCTTC
cdr3_aa: CASSSTGDRNGYTF

j_call: TRBJ1-1
clone_size: .
d_call: .
v_call: TRBV20-1
cdr3_nt: TGCAGTGCTAGAGATGTAACAGGGACTTTCTTT
cdr3_aa: CSARDVTGTFF

j_call: TRBJ1-6
clone_size: .
d_call: .
v_call: TRBV11-1
cdr3_nt: TGTGCCAGCAGCCGGTCCTATAATTCACCCCTCCACTTT
cdr3_aa: CASSRSYNSPLHF

j_call: TRBJ2-1
clone_size: .
d_call: TRBD2
v_call: TRBV10-3
cdr3_nt: TGTGCCATCAGTGAGTCTAGCGGGGGGAACAATGAGCAGTTCTTC
cdr3_aa: CAISESSGGNNEQFF

j_call: TRBJ1-3
clone_size: .
d_call: TRBD1
v_call: TRBV11-3
cdr3_nt: TGTGCCAGCAGCTCGGGACAGGGGGACACCATATATTTT
cdr3_aa: CASSSGQGDTIYF

j_call: TRBJ1-3
clone_size: .
d_call: .
v_call: TRBV6-5
cdr3_nt: TGTGCCAGCAGTCGCTGGAGTCCTGGAAACACCATATATTTT
cdr3_aa: CASSRWSPGNTIYF

j_call: TRBJ2-6
clone_size: .
d_call: TRBD1
v_call: TRBV5-5
cdr3_nt: TGTGCCAGCAGCCGACAGGGGTGGAGTTCCGGGGCCAACGTCCTGACTTTC
cdr3_aa: CASSRQGWSSGANVLTF

j_call: TRBJ1-1
clone_size: once
d_call: TRBD1
v_call: TRBV18
cdr3_nt: TGTGCCAGCTCGGCGGGACAGGGGGCGACGAACACTGAAGCTTTCTTT
cdr3_aa: CASSAGQGATNTEAFF

j_call: TRBJ1-5
clone_size: .
d_call: .
v_call: TRBV7-2
cdr3_nt: TGTGCCAGCAGCTTAGAGCGGGGAGGCAATCAGCCCCAGCATTTT
cdr3_aa: CASSLERGGNQPQHF

j_call: TRBJ1-1
clone_size: once
d_call: .
v_call: TRBV7-3
cdr3_nt: TGTGCCAGCAGCTTAAGACAGACCATACAGAACACTGAAGCTTTCTTT
cdr3_aa: CASSLRQTIQNTEAFF

j_call: TRBJ1-2
clone_size: .
d_call: .
v_call: TRBV5-4
cdr3_nt: TGTGCCAGCAGCCCGACTCCAGGACAGCTATCCTATGGCTACACCTTC
cdr3_aa: CASSPTPGQLSYGYTF

j_call: TRBJ1-5
clone_size: .
d_call: .
v_call: TRBV7-9
cdr3_nt: TGTGCCAGCAGCTTAGAGGGGCGGGGGGCTCAGCCCCAGCATTTT
cdr3_aa: CASSLEGRGAQPQHF

j_call: TRBJ1-2
clone_size: .
d_call: TRBD1
v_call: TRBV11-2
cdr3_nt: TGTGCCAGCAGCTTACTGGACAGGGCAAACTATGGCTACACCTTC
cdr3_aa: CASSLLDRANYGYTF

j_call: TRBJ2-5
clone_size: .
d_call: .
v_call: TRBV18
cdr3_nt: TGTGCCAGTCTCAGAAGTGGCGGGACCCAGTACTTC
cdr3_aa: CASLRSGGTQYF

j_call: TRBJ1-1
clone_size: .
d_call: .
v_call: TRBV6-5
cdr3_nt: TGTGCCAGCACCCCGAAGTGGAGGAACACTGAAGCTTTCTTT
cdr3_aa: CASTPKWRNTEAFF

j_call: TRBJ2-1
clone_size: once
d_call: TRBD2
v_call: TRBV2
cdr3_nt: TGTGCCAGCAGTCGCACTAGCGGGGGGGCTAATGAGCAGTTCTTC
cdr3_aa: CASSRTSGGANEQFF

j_call: TRBJ1-2
clone_size: .
d_call: .
v_call: TRBV30
cdr3_nt: TGTGCCTGGGCCCGCACTCTATCGGGCTACACCTTC
cdr3_aa: CAWARTLSGYTF

j_call: TRBJ2-3
clone_size: .
d_call: TRBD1
v_call: TRBV4-2
cdr3_nt: TGTGCCAGCAGCCACCCCGAGGGACAGCACACAGATACGCAGTATTTT
cdr3_aa: CASSHPEGQHTDTQYF

j_call: TRBJ1-2
clone_size: .
d_call: TRBD1
v_call: TRBV7-9
cdr3_nt: TGTGCCAGCAGCTTAGGGGGGATATGGGCGACAGGGGCCTATGGCTACACCTTC
cdr3_aa: CASSLGGIWATGAYGYTF

j_call: TRBJ2-7
clone_size: .
d_call: .
v_call: TRBV15
cdr3_nt: TGTGCCACCAGCAGAGGGACAACGGCCTACGAGCAGTACTTC
cdr3_aa: CATSRGTTAYEQYF

j_call: TRBJ2-5
clone_size: once
d_call: .
v_call: TRBV18
cdr3_nt: TGTGCCAGCTCACCACTCCCGCAAGAGACCCAGTACTTC
cdr3_aa: CASSPLPQETQYF

j_call: TRBJ1-1
clone_size: .
d_call: TRBD1
v_call: TRBV15
cdr3_nt: TGTGCCACCAGACGACAGGGGTTCACTGAAGCTTTCTTT
cdr3_aa: CATRRQGFTEAFF

j_call: TRBJ1-1
clone_size: .
d_call: .
v_call: TRBV29-1
cdr3_nt: TGCAGCGCGCAGCGCAGGGGCACTGAAGCTTTCTTT
cdr3_aa: CSAQRRGTEAFF

j_call: TRBJ1-4
clone_size: .
d_call: TRBD1
v_call: TRBV5-4
cdr3_nt: TGTGCCAGCAGCTCCTTCCGACAGGGGGAAGATGAAAAACTGTTTTTT
cdr3_aa: CASSSFRQGEDEKLFF

j_call: TRBJ1-1
clone_size: .
d_call: TRBD1
v_call: TRBV7-3
cdr3_nt: TGTGCCAGCAGCCCCGGGACAGGGCGGGGAAACACTGAAGCTTTCTTT
cdr3_aa: CASSPGTGRGNTEAFF

j_call: TRBJ1-5
clone_size: .
d_call: TRBD1
v_call: TRBV6-5
cdr3_nt: TGTGCCAGCAGTTTGACCGGACAGGAGAGGCCCCAGCATTTT
cdr3_aa: CASSLTGQERPQHF

j_call: TRBJ2-3
clone_size: .
d_call: .
v_call: TRBV6-6
cdr3_nt: TGTGCCAGCAGCTCCCGGCAGACAGACCCAGATACGCAGTATTTT
cdr3_aa: CASSSRQTDPDTQYF

j_call: TRBJ2-3
clone_size: .
d_call: .
v_call: TRBV18
cdr3_nt: TGTGCCAGCTCACCAGTTTCAGGGGAAGATACGCAGTATTTT
cdr3_aa: CASSPVSGEDTQYF

j_call: TRBJ1-1
clone_size: .
d_call: .
v_call: TRBV9
cdr3_nt: TGTGCCAGCAGCTCCCAAGGGGGGGTTCAGAACACTGAAGCTTTCTTT
cdr3_aa: CASSSQGGVQNTEAFF

j_call: TRBJ2-3
clone_size: few
d_call: .
v_call: TRBV30
cdr3_nt: TGTGCCTGGAGTGCCCTAACTAGTAGTACGACAGATACGCAGTATTTT
cdr3_aa: CAWSALTSSTTDTQYF

j_call: TRBJ1-1
clone_size: .
d_call: .
v_call: TRBV7-8
cdr3_nt: TGTGCCAGCAGCACTCGGGGAGGCTCGGACACTGAAGCTTTCTTT
cdr3_aa: CASSTRGGSDTEAFF

j_call: TRBJ1-2
clone_size: .
d_call: TRBD1
v_call: TRBV6-6
cdr3_nt: TGTGCCAGCAGTTACTCGACAGGGGCTACTAACTATGGCTACACCTTC
cdr3_aa: CASSYSTGATNYGYTF

j_call: TRBJ1-6
clone_size: .
d_call: .
v_call: TRBV5-4
cdr3_nt: TGTGCCAGCAGCTTGGGGGGCGGTAATGGTTCACCCCTCCACTTT
cdr3_aa: CASSLGGGNGSPLHF

j_call: TRBJ1-1
clone_size: .
d_call: .
v_call: TRBV7-2
cdr3_nt: TGTGCCAGCAGCTCTGTAGGAGGGATCGTTGAAGCTTTCTTT
cdr3_aa: CASSSVGGIVEAFF

j_call: TRBJ2-1
clone_size: .
d_call: .
v_call: TRBV19
cdr3_nt: TGTGCCAGTAGTATAAGAACTAGTGGTGAGCAGTTCTTC
cdr3_aa: CASSIRTSGEQFF

j_call: TRBJ1-2
clone_size: .
d_call: .
v_call: TRBV30
cdr3_nt: TGTGCCTGGAGTCTTAATCCTAACTATGGCTACACCTTC
cdr3_aa: CAWSLNPNYGYTF